Listed here are 10 T cell receptor beta chains from one sample, sequenced in a study of beta chain features in type 1 diabetes. Regarding the study as a whole: Among all four CD4+ subsets, Type 1 diabetes patients had TCRB CDR3s that were moderately but significantly shorter.

No cognate antigen is known for these TCRs. Expressed TCRB transcripts were sequenced, since all the RNA that had been isolated was reverse transcribed. The repertoire was sequenced with immunoSEQ multiplex PCR; TCRdb's copy has only in-frame clones and lacks some. The table has around 70,000 clones, about 50% seen once; the top ten hold roughly 0.65%. Sequenced sample: central memory CD4+ T cells from blood. These receptors were obtained from a man younger than 40 with type 1 diabetes.

The CDR3 coding sequence is TGTGCCAGCAGTCAGTTTAAAAACACTGAAGCTTTCTTT. Translation gives CASSQFKNTEAFF. V usage is TRBV6-4 and J usage is TRBJ1-1; D gene unclear. Trimming left V 5 bases short and J 2 bases short, with 9 bases between. CDR1 and CDR2 from the germline V gene are MRHNA and SNTAGT. This CDR3 is built from 13 residues.

This clone came up a few times. This sequence joins TRBV5-4 and TRBJ2-5; possibly TRBD1 for D (6 bases). Trimming cost V 4 bases and J 1 base, with 11 bases left between them. The CDR3 sequence is 14 residues long. From germline, CDR1 is SGHNT and CDR2 YYREEE (reference sequence). As DNA, the CDR3 is TGTGCCAGCAGCGAGGGGACAACCCAAGAGACCCAGTACTTC. This sequence encodes CASSEGTTQETQYF.

V gene TRBV4-2 combines with J gene TRBJ2-7, with TRBD1 matching 9 bases. V shed 6 bases, J shed 2 bases, and the junction held 14 bases outside the gene matches. Looked up from germline, CDR1 is LGHNA and CDR2 is YNFKEQ. The CDR3 totals 17 residues. CDR3 sequence reads: CASSEYLQGQGTYEQYF. As DNA, the CDR3 is TGTGCCAGCAGTGAGTATCTCCAGGGACAGGGAACCTACGAGCAGTACTTC.

The V and J genes are TRBV6-6 and TRBJ1-6; no clear D. Germline CDR1 is MNHNY and CDR2 is SVGAGI (reference sequence). V was pared by 6 bases and J by 14 bases, with 11 bases between. CDR3 length: 11 residues. The chain's CDR3 is CASSDPRSLHF. The DNA of the CDR3 is TGTGCCAGCAGCGACCCCAGGTCCCTCCACTTT.

The chain recombines TRBV10-1 with TRBJ1-6, with D unclear. The germline gives CDR1 WNHNN, CDR2 SYGVQD (reference sequence). Between the trimmed V and J ends, which lost 8 bases and 7 bases, there was a span of 9 bases. The CDR3 has 12 residues. DNA for the CDR3: TGCGCCAGCGGCCCGCGGAATTCACCCCTCCACTTT. This encodes CASGPRNSPLHF.

This clone was counted a single time. The rearrangement uses TRBV9 and TRBJ2-6; a weak D match, TRBD1 (6 bases). CDR3 length equals 17 residues. Trimming stripped 1 base from V and 0 bases from J, with 11 bases between. The V gene's germline CDR1 is SGDLS and CDR2 YYNGEE. In nucleotides, the CDR3 is TGTGCCAGCAGCGTAACCGGACAGAACTCTGGGGCCAACGTCCTGACTTTC. It specifies CASSVTGQNSGANVLTF.

This clone was recorded a few times. V usage is TRBV10-3 and J usage is TRBJ2-7; TRBD1 aligns across 9 bases. Germline V gene lookup returns CDR1 ENHRY and CDR2 SYGVKD. V gave up 6 bases and J gave up 1 base; unmatched junction bases: 4. The length of the CDR3 is 14 residues. The DNA for the CDR3 is TGTGCCATCAGGGGACAGGGTATATCCTACGAGCAGTACTTC. Translating gives CAIRGQGISYEQYF.

The genes are TRBV12-5 and TRBJ2-7, with D tentatively TRBD1 (5 bases). CDR1 and CDR2 from the germline V gene are LGHNT and FRNRAP. CDR3 length: 13 amino acids. The ends were cut back, 5 bases at V and 4 bases at J, with 12 bases in the middle. The CDR3 DNA reads as TGTGCTAGTGGTCCCCGCGACAGTTACGAGCAGTACTTC. Its protein product is CASGPRDSYEQYF.

This clone has more than one count but fewer than ten. The genes are TRBV6-5 and TRBJ1-2, with 9 nucleotides matching TRBD1. The CDR3 length is 13 residues. CDR1 is MNHEY, CDR2 SVGAGI, per germline. The junction had 7 bases not matched to a gene; V was cut back by 9 bases and J by 5 bases. As DNA, the CDR3 is TGTGCCAGTTACCGGGACAGGGCATATGGCTACACCTTC. Its translation: CASYRDRAYGYTF.

This sequence joins TRBV11-2 and TRBJ1-5, with TRBD1 matching 10 bases. CDR1 is SGHAT and CDR2 is FQNNGV in the germline V gene. Unmatched junction bases numbered 2, after V lost 5 bases and J lost 1 base. This CDR3 has 15 amino acids. CDR3 region: CASSPDRGSNQPQHF. The CDR3, as DNA: TGTGCCAGCAGCCCGGACAGGGGGAGCAATCAGCCCCAGCATTTT. Full variable domain (missing parts from reference TRBV11-2 and TRBJ1-5): EAGVAQSPRYKIIEKRQSVAFWCNPISGHATLYWYQQILGQGPKLLIQFQNNGVVDDSQLPKDRFSAERLKGVDSTLKIQPAKLEDSAVYLCASSPDRGSNQPQHFGDGTRLSIL.